A selection of T cell receptor beta chains follows, all from one sample in a study of control samples from healthy donors and cancer patients. Profiled with immunoSEQ multiplex PCR; TCRdb holds only in-frame clones, not every one. The table records over 100,000 clones, roughly nine tenths of them present only once. The material sequenced was blood. The receptor source for this set is a woman under 30 in good health. CDR3s include the opening cysteine and the closing phenylalanine or tryptophan. A D gene is named only where the DNA matches it firmly. The size of a clone is reported for some rows only, either as once, few or many, or as a class for expanded clones.

TRBV19	TRBJ1-1	13	.	.	TGTGCCAGCGATGAGGGGTGGCTGAGTGGAGCTTTCTTT	CASDEGWLSGAFF
TRBV10-3	TRBJ2-3	14	.	.	TGTGCCATCGGCGCCACCATCAGGGGAGATACGCAGTATTTT	CAIGATIRGDTQYF
TRBV19	TRBJ2-2	14	.	.	TGTGCCAGTAGTATAGGTTTGTCTCTCGGGGAGCTGTTTTTT	CASSIGLSLGELFF
TRBV5-4	TRBJ1-1	16	.	.	TGTGCCAGCAGCTTGGCGGAGGGAGGGATGAACACTGAAGCTTTCTTT	CASSLAEGGMNTEAFF
TRBV6-4	TRBJ2-3	17	.	.	TGTGCCAGCAGTGATTATGCGACAGGGAGGCTCACAGATACGCAGTATTTT	CASSDYATGRLTDTQYF
TRBV2	TRBJ2-1	14	.	.	TGTGCCAGCAAGCGGACTGGTTCTGCCAATGAGCAGTTCTTC	CASKRTGSANEQFF
TRBV3-1/TRBV3-2	TRBJ2-1	15	.	once	TGTGCCAGCAGCCAACTAGACAGCTCCTACAATGAGCAGTTCTTC	CASSQLDSSYNEQFF
TRBV7-8	TRBJ2-1	16	TRBD2	.	TGTGCCAGCACCCCGCGGCCAGCGGGGGTGTACAATGAGCAGTTCTTC	CASTPRPAGVYNEQFF
TRBV24-1	TRBJ1-2	13	.	.	TGTGCCACCAGTGTAAGGGGAGACTATGGCTACACCTTC	CATSVRGDYGYTF
TRBV7-9	TRBJ2-5	15	TRBD2	.	TGTGCCAGCAGCTTAGAGGGATCAGCGGGGGTTGCCCAGTACTTC	CASSLEGSAGVAQYF
TRBV12-3/TRBV12-4	TRBJ2-2	12	.	once	TGTGCCAGCAGTCCGCACCCCGGGGAGCTGTTTTTT	CASSPHPGELFF
TRBV7-9	TRBJ2-3	12	.	.	TGTGCCAGCAGCTTGGGGAGAGATACGCAGTATTTT	CASSLGRDTQYF
TRBV5-1	TRBJ2-3	16	TRBD2	.	TGCGCCAGCAGCTTGGCCGGGGGGATTGGCACAGATACGCAGTATTTT	CASSLAGGIGTDTQYF
TRBV29-1	TRBJ2-7	15	TRBD2	.	TGCAGCGTGGCCCTAGCTAGCGGGGGGGCCTACGAGCAGTACTTC	CSVALASGGAYEQYF
TRBV30	TRBJ1-4	16	TRBD1	.	TGTGCCTGGAGTGTCGTCCCCGGACAGGGGAATGAAAAACTGTTTTTT	CAWSVVPGQGNEKLFF
TRBV6-6	TRBJ1-1	11	TRBD1	once	TGTGCCACCAGACAGGGGAATGAAGCTTTCTTT	CATRQGNEAFF
TRBV13	TRBJ2-1	16	TRBD1	.	TGTGCCAGCAGCTTCCTAGGACAGGGTGCCGGGGGTGAGCAGTTCTTC	CASSFLGQGAGGEQFF
TRBV10-2	TRBJ2-5	12	.	.	TGCGCCAGCAGTGGGGTCCAAGAGACCCAGTACTTC	CASSGVQETQYF
TRBV28	TRBJ2-5	15	TRBD1	.	TGTGCCAGCAGACCGACCCGGACAGGGGAGGAGACCCAGTACTTC	CASRPTRTGEETQYF
TRBV5-4	TRBJ2-1	15	TRBD2	.	TGTGCCAGCAGCTTAAGGACTAGCTCCTACAATGAGCAGTTCTTC	CASSLRTSSYNEQFF
TRBV6-6	TRBJ1-5	15	.	few	TGTGCCAGCAGTTCCAATCCGGCCGGGGGACAGCCCCAGCATTTT	CASSSNPAGGQPQHF
TRBV19	TRBJ1-3	12	.	.	TGTGCCAGTAGTATTGCAGGGGCCACCATATATTTT	CASSIAGATIYF
TRBV7-2	TRBJ2-7	13	.	.	TGTGCCAGCAGCTTATTTATAGGGTACGAGCAGTACTTC	CASSLFIGYEQYF
TRBV14	TRBJ1-1	16	TRBD1	.	TGTGCCAGCAGCCTGAACAGGGGGCTGATGAACACTGAAGCTTTCTTT	CASSLNRGLMNTEAFF
TRBV7-3	TRBJ2-6	15	.	.	TGTGCCAGCAGCCTAGTAAGCTCTGGGGCCAACGTCCTGACTTTC	CASSLVSSGANVLTF
TRBV18	TRBJ2-4	20	.	.	TGTGCCAGCTCACGAGGTCTGGACAAGGGCCCCTCACTGACCAAAAACATTCAGTACTTC	CASSRGLDKGPSLTKNIQYF
TRBV6-6	TRBJ1-5	13	.	.	TGTGCCAGCAGTCATGGCCCCAATCAGCCCCAGCATTTT	CASSHGPNQPQHF
TRBV11-3	TRBJ2-1	15	.	.	TGTGCCAGCAGCTTAGAGGAGGACCCCAACAATGAGCAGTTCTTC	CASSLEEDPNNEQFF
TRBV28	TRBJ1-2	15	TRBD1	once	TGTGCCAGCAGTTCCGGGACAGGGAAGCTCTCTGGCTACACCTTC	CASSSGTGKLSGYTF
TRBV24-1	TRBJ1-4	16	.	.	TGTGCCACCAGTGACGGGACCGTTGCAACTAATGAAAAACTGTTTTTT	CATSDGTVATNEKLFF
TRBV28	TRBJ2-5	14	.	.	TGTGCCAGCACCAAAGCATCCCCGGCGGAGACCCAGTACTTC	CASTKASPAETQYF
TRBV24-1	TRBJ1-1	13	TRBD1	few	TGTGCCACCAGTGATTTCCAGGGACAGAAAGCTTTCTTT	CATSDFQGQKAFF
TRBV28	TRBJ2-1	16	TRBD2	.	TGTGCCAGCAGTTCCCCTCTAGCGGGAGGAGGGAATGAGCAGTTCTTC	CASSSPLAGGGNEQFF
TRBV29-1	TRBJ1-2	14	.	.	TGCAGCGTTGATCGCTTCACAGAGTACACTGGCTACACCTTC	CSVDRFTEYTGYTF
TRBV24-1	TRBJ1-6	12	TRBD1	.	TGTGCCCCTCGACAGGGTGGTTCACCCCTCCACTTT	CAPRQGGSPLHF
TRBV11-2	TRBJ2-3	16	TRBD2	.	TGTGCCAGCAGCTTCCTAGCGGGGGATTCTGCAGATACGCAGTATTTT	CASSFLAGDSADTQYF
TRBV7-9	TRBJ1-5	14	TRBD1	.	TGTGCCAGCAGCTTGGGGGGACAGGGTTCAACCCAGCATTTT	CASSLGGQGSTQHF
TRBV29-1	TRBJ1-4	11	.	.	TGCAGCGTTGGGCGAGAGGAAAAACTGTTTTTT	CSVGREEKLFF
TRBV12-3/TRBV12-4	TRBJ1-1	13	.	.	TGTGCCAGCAGATGGACGACTCTTAGCGAAGCTTTCTTT	CASRWTTLSEAFF
TRBV6-5	TRBJ2-3	13	.	.	TGTGCCAGCAGCGCCGCGGGCACAGATACGCAGTATTTT	CASSAAGTDTQYF
TRBV7-2	TRBJ2-3	16	TRBD2	.	TGTGCCAGCAGACGTGGACTAGCGGGGGGCACAGATACGCAGTATTTT	CASRRGLAGGTDTQYF
TRBV11-2	TRBJ2-7	15	TRBD1	.	TGTGCCAGCAGTCCCCGACAGGGGAGTTTAGACGAGCAGTACTTC	CASSPRQGSLDEQYF
TRBV6-1	TRBJ1-2	15	.	.	TGTGCCAGCAGTGAACATGACAGCTTTAACTATGGCTACACCTTC	CASSEHDSFNYGYTF
TRBV11-3	TRBJ2-1	14	.	.	TGTGCCAGCAGCCAGACTAGGGGGGGCAATGAGCAGTTCTTC	CASSQTRGGNEQFF
TRBV4-3	TRBJ2-1	21	TRBD1	once	TGCGCCAGCAGCCAAGAAAGGCGAGACAGGGGATCGAAGGGCTCCTACAATGAGCAGTTCTTC	CASSQERRDRGSKGSYNEQFF
TRBV28	TRBJ1-3	16	TRBD1	.	TGTGCCAGCAGTTCGGGGACAGGGATACCTGGAAACACCATATATTTT	CASSSGTGIPGNTIYF
TRBV27	TRBJ1-2	12	.	.	TGTGCCAGCAGTAACAGGGTCTATGGCTACACCTTC	CASSNRVYGYTF
TRBV28	TRBJ1-3	14	.	.	TGTGCCAGCAGTTCAGGAGGGTCAGGAAACACCATATATTTT	CASSSGGSGNTIYF
TRBV6-6	TRBJ1-1	16	.	.	TGTGCCAGCAGTTACCTCGGGGGGGGGTCGAACACTGAAGCTTTCTTT	CASSYLGGGSNTEAFF
TRBV11-2	TRBJ2-7	16	TRBD2	.	TGTGCCAGCAGCTTAGATAGGACTAGCGGGGTCTACGAGCAGTACTTC	CASSLDRTSGVYEQYF
TRBV10-3	TRBJ2-1	18	.	.	TGTGCCATCAGTGAGTCAGGGACGATTCAGATGGCCTACAATGAGCAGTTCTTC	CAISESGTIQMAYNEQFF
TRBV19	TRBJ2-7	14	.	once	TGTGCCGGTTCGACAGGGAGGGAATTGTACGAGCAGTACTTC	CAGSTGRELYEQYF
TRBV11-2	TRBJ2-7	14	TRBD2	.	TGTGCCAGCAGCTTAGGAGGGACTAGCTACGAGCAGTACTTC	CASSLGGTSYEQYF
TRBV19	TRBJ1-1	15	.	once	TGTGCCAGTAGTATATACGAGGGCCCCAACACTGAAGCTTTCTTT	CASSIYEGPNTEAFF
TRBV2	TRBJ1-1	13	.	.	TGTGCCAGCAGTGGGTCGGGGAACACTGAAGCTTTCTTT	CASSGSGNTEAFF
TRBV24-1	TRBJ1-2	15	.	.	TGTGCCACCAGTGGTGGGGGGGAAGCTAACTATGGCTACACCTTC	CATSGGGEANYGYTF
TRBV6-5	TRBJ1-1	14	.	.	TGTGCCAGCACGGAGGGACAAGCTAATGGTGAAGCTTTCTTT	CASTEGQANGEAFF
TRBV11-2	TRBJ2-3	19	.	.	TGTGCCAGCAGCTTAGATCTTCGTGGCAGCTCCGTGTTCACAGATACGCAGTATTTT	CASSLDLRGSSVFTDTQYF
TRBV7-9	TRBJ1-1	15	.	.	TGTGCCAGCAGCTTAGCGGTGAATCGGAACACTGAAGCTTTCTTT	CASSLAVNRNTEAFF
TRBV7-7	TRBJ1-4	15	.	.	TGTGCCAGCAGCTTAGTTCCCACAACTAATGAAAAACTGTTTTTT	CASSLVPTTNEKLFF